This TCR beta chain was profiled in a study of a mutant IDH1 vaccine in newly diagnosed glioma. As for the study in general: All eight of the vaccinations patients received fell in weeks 1, 3, 5, 7, 11, 15, 19 and 23. Of treated patients, around 60% were men and about 38% women, averaging about 40 years. Patients had received radiotherapy, temozolomide, or both previously, most receiving both.

CDR3 length: 16 amino acids. Germline V CDR1 and CDR2: LNHDA, SQIVND (reference sequence). Trimming took 7 bases from V and 5 from J; bases not matched to a gene: 13. This clone occurred once. Its antigen is currently unknown. TCRdb's copy holds only in-frame clones and misses some; the assay was immunoSEQ multiplex PCR. Counted here are 35,000 to 45,000 clones, roughly 92% occurring once; the ten biggest clones make up roughly 2.8%. Time point indicated: week 5, during vaccination. Every vaccination contained 300 ug of the mutant IDH1 20-mer peptide and was paired with topical imiquimod. New WHO grade 3 or 4 IDH1-mutant, ATRX-lost astrocytomas were present in all donors.

V gene TRBV19 combines with J gene TRBJ1-1; 10 bases match TRBD1. The clonotype was recovered from a man in his fifties or sixties with glioma. Sample: PBMCs, taken from a glioma patient whose treatment included an IDH1 peptide vaccine. Here the CDR3 DNA reads TGTGCCAGTATCGCTGTCTTAGGACAGGGGGGAACTGAAGCTTTCTTT. It encodes CASIAVLGQGGTEAFF. The entire variable domain, with the rest obtained from reference TRBV19 and TRBJ1-1, is as follows: DGGITQSPKYLFRKEGQNVTLSCEQNLNHDAMYWYRQDPGQGLRLIYYSQIVNDFQKGDIAEGYSVSREKKESFPLTVTSAQKNPTAFYLCASIAVLGQGGTEAFFGQGTRLTVV.